The 15 T cell receptor beta chains below come from one sample, sequenced in a study of blood T cell repertoires in COVID-19. Some clones are missing from TCRdb's copy, which holds only in-frame ones; the method was immunoSEQ multiplex PCR. The repertoire holds 250,000 to 350,000 clones, 75% to 90% seen once, with approximately 6.5% in the top ten. The specimen was peripheral blood. The receptors derive from a woman aged 50 to 60 with COVID-19, enrolled during active disease.

The gene calls are TRBV27 and TRBJ2-1; TRBD2 matches 7 bases. Germline values: CDR1 MNHEY, CDR2 SMNVEV (reference sequence). This CDR3 has 14 residues. Trimming took 2 bases from V and 8 from J; bases not matched to a gene: 6. The CDR3 nucleotides read TGTGCCAGCAGTTTAGTGGGGGGGTACTATGAGCAGTTCTTC. This translates into CASSLVGGYYEQFF.

V is TRBV5-4 and J is TRBJ2-5, with D possibly being TRBD1 (5 bases). V was pared by 3 bases and J by 2 bases, with 17 bases between. CDR1 and CDR2 from the germline V gene are SGHNT and YYREEE (reference sequence). The CDR3 is 16 residues long. The CDR3 here is CASSSGSQELQETQYF. The CDR3 DNA reads as TGTGCCAGCAGCTCGGGTTCACAGGAGTTACAAGAGACCCAGTACTTC.

The rearrangement joins TRBV27 to TRBJ2-1; TRBD1 aligns across 8 bases. V lost 7 bases to trimming and J lost 6 bases; unmatched junction nucleotides: 11. The CDR3 is 15 amino acids. Germline V gene sequence: CDR1 MNHEY, CDR2 SMNVEV (reference sequence). The CDR3 coding sequence is TGTGCCAGCAACAGACCCGGGACAGGAGGCAATGAGCAGTTCTTC. Its protein product is CASNRPGTGGNEQFF.

The V and J genes are TRBV6-5 and TRBJ1-1, with D uncertain. This CDR3 has 14 residues. V lost 4 bases and J lost 6, with 15 bases in between. CDR1 and CDR2 from the germline V gene are MNHEY and SVGAGI. DNA for the CDR3: TGTGCCAGCAGTTCCCCGGTGGTTCCTCCTGAAGCTTTCTTT. Its translation: CASSSPVVPPEAFF.

This clone has a handful of counts. The chain recombines TRBV7-2 with TRBJ2-1; weak D call: TRBD2 (5 bases). The V and J ends lost 6 bases and 7 bases respectively, with 13 bases between them. The CDR3 is made up of 13 amino acids. In germline, CDR1 is SGHTA, CDR2 FQGNSA. The CDR3 nucleotides read TGTGCCAGCAGGCCCACGGGAAAGAATGAGCAGTTCTTC. The encoded protein is CASRPTGKNEQFF. The variable domain in full, completed from reference TRBV7-2 and TRBJ2-1, reads GAGVSQSPSNKVTEKGKDVELRCDPISGHTALYWYRQSLGQGLEFLIYFQGNSAPDKSGLPSDRFSAERTGGSVSTLTIQRTQQEDSAVYLCASRPTGKNEQFFGPGTRLTVL.

V is TRBV2 and J is TRBJ2-5; TRBD1 aligns across 8 bases. The CDR3 loop spans 14 amino acids. Germline values: CDR1 SNHLY, CDR2 FYNNEI. After removal of 7 bases from V and 5 bases from J, the junction contained 9 bases not matched to a gene. CDR3 in DNA: TGTGCCAGCAACCGACAGGGGCTCGGGGAGACCCAGTACTTC. Translation gives CASNRQGLGETQYF.

V and J are TRBV25-1 and TRBJ2-2; D uncertain. The CDR3 has 14 amino acids. Germline V lookup: CDR1 MGHDK, CDR2 SYGVNS. Trimming removed 2 bases at V and 3 bases at J, with 7 bases between. CDR3 residues: CASSEGSDTGELFF. In nucleotides, the CDR3 is TGTGCCAGCAGTGAAGGTTCGGACACCGGGGAGCTGTTTTTT.

Points on this clone: Compared with germline, one end of the junction differs, possibly owing to a read error. The chain carries TRBV11-2 and TRBJ1-6; the match to TRBD1 covers 7 bases. The CDR3 runs to 15 residues. Germline CDR1 is SGHAT and CDR2 is FQNNGV. CDR3 protein: CASSLAGTALPPPHF. For the CDR3, the DNA is TGTGCCAGCAGCTTAGCGGGGACAGCCCTGCCTCCCCCCCACTTT. Using reference TRBV11-2 and TRBJ1-6 for the parts outside the CDR3, the full variable domain is EAGVAQSPRYKIIEKRQSVAFWCNPISGHATLYWYQQILGQGPKLLIQFQNNGVVDDSQLPKDRFSAERLKGVDSTLKIQPAKLEDSAVYLCASSLAGTALPPPHFGNGTRLTVT.

The chain is built from TRBV4-1 and TRBJ2-2; D not resolved. With 0 bases removed from V and 3 bases from J, the gap between germline ends came to 17 bases. CDR1 is MGHRA and CDR2 is YSYEKL in the germline V gene. The CDR3 runs to 18 residues. CDR3: CASSQDPAWAADTGELFF. In nucleotides, the CDR3 is TGCGCCAGCAGCCAAGACCCAGCCTGGGCCGCCGACACCGGGGAGCTGTTTTTT.

V and J are TRBV6-4 and TRBJ1-2; D is possibly TRBD1 (5 bases). Deletions cut 7 bases from V and 0 bases from J, with 15 bases between. Germline CDR1 MRHNA, CDR2 SNTAGT. The CDR3 has 15 amino acids. The DNA of the CDR3 is TGTGCCAGCACCCAGGGAATAGGGACTAACTATGGCTACACCTTC. Residues: CASTQGIGTNYGYTF.

This clone occurred once. This rearrangement joins TRBV18 to TRBJ1-2; D gene unclear. Trimming cost V 1 base and J 4 bases, with 19 bases left between them. This CDR3 has 17 amino acids. Germline CDR1 and CDR2: KGHSH and LQKENI. Written as DNA, the CDR3 is TGTGCCAGCTCACCACGAGAGGTCGGTCATTTGCCCTATGGCTACACCTTC. Its protein product is CASSPREVGHLPYGYTF.

The chain recombines TRBV10-1 with TRBJ2-7; TRBD1 agrees at 9 bases. Looked up from germline, CDR1 is WNHNN and CDR2 is SYGVQD (reference sequence). The CDR3 length is 16 residues. J was trimmed by 2 bases and V by 3 bases; bases with no gene match: 8. The CDR3 loop is CASSDSRTGVAYEQYF. The CDR3 nucleotides are TGCGCCAGCAGTGACTCCCGGACAGGGGTGGCCTACGAGCAGTACTTC.

V and J are TRBV11-2 and TRBJ1-6; D remains ambiguous. Trimming cost V 3 bases and J 6 bases, with 9 bases left between them. CDR1 SGHAT and CDR2 FQNNGV come from the germline V gene. The CDR3 loop spans 14 amino acids. Here the CDR3 reads CASSFRQINSPLHF. CDR3 DNA sequence: TGTGCCAGCAGCTTCAGGCAGATTAATTCACCCCTCCACTTT.

V and J are TRBV6-5 and TRBJ2-3; the match to TRBD2 covers 9 bases. V was pared by 8 bases and J by 2 bases, with 5 bases of the junction left unmatched. CDR1 and CDR2 (germline): MNHEY, SVGAGI. This CDR3 has 14 residues. The CDR3 loop is CASCSGSITDTQYF. DNA for the CDR3: TGTGCCAGCTGTAGCGGGAGTATCACAGATACGCAGTATTTT.

V is TRBV12-3 or TRBV12-4 and J is TRBJ1-1; D unclear. Deletions cut 1 base from V and 4 bases from J, with 4 bases between. This CDR3 region has 12 residues. CDR3 DNA sequence: TGTGCCAGCAGTTTAGGGCCCACTGAAGCTTTCTTT. Amino acids: CASSLGPTEAFF.